These 20 T cell receptor beta chains came from one sample sequenced in a study of technical replicates of blood from a handful of donors. Sequenced by immunoSEQ multiplex PCR; TCRdb stores in-frame clones only, minus some. The sample yields more than 9,500 clones, 85% to 95% seen once. The specimen sequenced was PBMCs. The source of these receptors is a human donor in good health.

The gene calls are TRBV27 and TRBJ1-5; tentatively, D is TRBD1 (5 bases). V gave up 2 bases and J gave up 0 bases, with 8 bases separating them. The CDR3 totals 15 residues. The germline gives CDR1 MNHEY, CDR2 SMNVEV (reference sequence). The CDR3 coding sequence is TGTGCCAGCAGTTTAAGGGGCCGTAGCAATCAGCCCCAGCATTTT. Translated, it gives CASSLRGRSNQPQHF.

The rearrangement joins TRBV10-3 to TRBJ1-3, with TRBD1 identical over 10 bases. Germline V CDR1 and CDR2: ENHRY, SYGVKD. The ends lost 7 bases at V and 3 bases at J; junction bases unmatched: 6. The CDR3 runs 15 residues. The CDR3 sequence: CAIIPDRGLGNTIYF. For the CDR3, the DNA is TGTGCCATCATCCCTGACAGGGGGCTTGGAAACACCATATATTTT.

This clone is a singleton in its sample. The chain is built from TRBV7-9 and TRBJ1-1, with D possibly matching TRBD1 (5 bases). The CDR3 extends over 13 amino acids. V lost 5 bases to trimming and J lost 1 base, with 8 bases between them. CDR1 and CDR2 from the germline V gene are SEHNR and FQNEAQ (reference sequence). The CDR3 here is CASSQGRNTEAFF. Here the CDR3 DNA reads TGTGCCAGCAGCCAGGGTCGGAACACTGAAGCTTTCTTT.

This chain connects TRBV11-3 to TRBJ2-3; possible D gene TRBD1, 6 bases. Trimming took off 5 bases at V and 4 bases at J, with 7 bases between the two ends. CDR1 is SGHNT and CDR2 is YENEEA in the germline V gene. This CDR3 has 12 amino acids. The CDR3, as DNA: TGTGCCAGCAGCCCAGGGGCAGATACGCAGTATTTT. It encodes CASSPGADTQYF. Filled out from reference TRBV11-3 and TRBJ2-3, the complete variable domain reads EAGVVQSPRYKIIEKKQPVAFWCNPISGHNTLYWYLQNLGQGPELLIRYENEEAVDDSQLPKDRFSAERLKGVDSTLKIQPAELGDSAVYLCASSPGADTQYFGPGTRLTVL.

The chain employs TRBV19 and TRBJ2-6; D is possibly TRBD2 (6 bases). In germline, CDR1 is LNHDA, CDR2 SQIVND (reference sequence). Trimming stripped 4 bases from V and 0 bases from J, with 13 bases between. CDR3 size: 17 residues. CDR3 in amino acids: CASSRDGRASGANVLTF. CDR3 sequence (DNA): TGTGCCAGTAGTAGGGACGGGAGAGCCTCTGGGGCCAACGTCCTGACTTTC.

The rearrangement links TRBV10-3 to TRBJ2-2; 9 bases line up with TRBD1. Germline V CDR1 and CDR2: ENHRY, SYGVKD. This CDR3 contains 20 residues. The V gene end was trimmed by 4 bases and the J gene end by 4 bases; junction bases not matched to a gene: 19. The CDR3 protein is CAISGGSNGQGRVGTGELFF. CDR3 DNA sequence: TGTGCCATCAGTGGGGGGTCGAACGGACAGGGGAGGGTTGGCACCGGGGAGCTGTTTTTT.

The genes are TRBV6-1 and TRBJ2-1; 8 positions agree with TRBD2. CDR3 length: 13 amino acids. With 7 bases clipped from V and 8 bases from J, the junction kept 7 bases outside the gene matches. Germline loops: CDR1 MNHNS, CDR2 SASEGT. The CDR3 spells CASNQRERYEQFF. The CDR3 bases are TGTGCCAGCAACCAGCGGGAGAGGTATGAGCAGTTCTTC.

V usage is TRBV28 and J usage is TRBJ1-5, with D possibly TRBD1 on 5 matching bases. Germline CDR1 reads MDHEN; CDR2 reads SYDVKM. The CDR3 loop spans 14 amino acids. Trimming pared 6 bases from V and 6 bases from J, leaving 15 bases between. The CDR3, as DNA: TGTGCCAGCAGGATTTCAGGGTTGGCTCAGCCCCAGCATTTT. Residues: CASRISGLAQPQHF.

The count of this clone is one. The chain has TRBV27 and TRBJ2-7; 11 bases agree with TRBD2. V was pared by 5 bases and J by 2 bases, with 14 bases of the junction left unmatched. CDR3 length equals 18 residues. The V gene's germline CDR1 is MNHEY and CDR2 SMNVEV (reference sequence). CDR3 sequence: CASSPRTSGPRDPYEQYF. CDR3 DNA sequence: TGTGCCAGCAGTCCTAGGACTAGCGGGCCCCGCGACCCCTACGAGCAGTACTTC.

The gene calls are TRBV5-1 and TRBJ2-1; a weak D match, TRBD1 (5 bases). From germline, CDR1 is SGHRS and CDR2 YFSETQ. V lost 1 base and J lost 6, with 11 bases in between. The CDR3 spans 14 residues. The CDR3 reads CASSLWQGPNEQFF. CDR3 DNA: TGCGCCAGCAGCTTGTGGCAGGGCCCCAATGAGCAGTTCTTC.

The CDR3 loop reads CASSLGTDNEKLFF. The CDR3 DNA reads TGCGCCAGCAGCTTGGGGACAGACAATGAAAAACTGTTTTTT. This rearrangement joins TRBV5-1 to TRBJ1-4; D is possibly TRBD1 (6 bases). The CDR3 length is 14 residues. The V end lost 0 bases, the J end lost 5 bases, and 8 bases lay between the germline ends. The germline gives CDR1 SGHRS, CDR2 YFSETQ.

The chain has TRBV30 and TRBJ2-7; D is unclear. The ends were cut back, 0 bases at V and 6 bases at J, with 6 bases in the middle. The CDR3 is 11 amino acids. Looked up from germline, CDR1 is GTSNPN and CDR2 is SVGIG (reference sequence). CDR3 DNA: TGTGCCTGGAGTGTACTGCTCGAGCAGTACTTC. Translated, it gives CAWSVLLEQYF.

This sequence joins TRBV19 and TRBJ1-1, with 9 bases aligning to TRBD1. CDR1 is LNHDA, CDR2 SQIVND, per germline (reference sequence). CDR3 size: 12 residues. V lost 6 bases and J lost 6; bases outside the gene matches: 2. CDR3 amino acids: CASRQGASEAFF. CDR3 in DNA: TGTGCCAGTAGACAGGGGGCTTCTGAAGCTTTCTTT.

The chain links TRBV28 to TRBJ1-1; a weak D match, TRBD1 (5 bases). V dropped 4 bases and J dropped 0 bases, with 6 bases sitting between them. Germline V gene sequence: CDR1 MDHEN, CDR2 SYDVKM. There are 13 residues in the CDR3. CDR3 residues: CASSWGVNTEAFF. The CDR3 nucleotides read TGTGCCAGCAGTTGGGGGGTGAACACTGAAGCTTTCTTT.

The chain carries TRBV28 and TRBJ2-3; D ambiguous. V was shortened by 5 bases and J by 0 bases, with 6 bases between the two germline ends. Germline lookup yields CDR1 MDHEN and CDR2 SYDVKM. The CDR3 is 13 residues long. The CDR3: CASSLVSTDTQYF. In nucleotides, the CDR3 is TGTGCCAGCAGTCTAGTTAGCACAGATACGCAGTATTTT.

This clone came up once. The V call is TRBV11-3, the J call TRBJ2-7; D gene unclear. The germline V and J ends were trimmed by 3 bases and 0 bases, with 9 bases remaining between them. Per the germline V gene, CDR1 is SGHNT and CDR2 is YENEEA. There are 14 residues in the CDR3. The CDR3 DNA sequence: TGTGCCAGCAGCTTTGACACTGGCTCCTACGAGCAGTACTTC. This codes for CASSFDTGSYEQYF.

Comment on this clone: The junction departs from the called germline gene at one end, perhaps through a read error. The chain links TRBV6-6 to TRBJ1-1; TRBD1 is a possible D gene (6 bases). The CDR3 contains 10 residues. The V gene's germline CDR1 is MNHNY and CDR2 SVGAGI (reference sequence). The CDR3 DNA reads as TGTGCCAGCAGTTGGCCCCACAGGGAATTT. Encoded protein: CASSWPHREF.

This clone appeared a single time. This chain joins TRBV7-8 and TRBJ2-7, with D possibly TRBD2 on 6 matching bases. The CDR3 length is 13 residues. V lost 7 bases and J lost 4, with 14 bases in between. CDR1 is SGHVS, CDR2 FQNEAQ, per germline. This CDR3 is CASTRDWSYEQYF. In nucleotides, the CDR3 is TGTGCCAGCACCCGGGACTGGTCTTACGAGCAGTACTTC. The full variable domain, completed using reference TRBV7-8 and TRBJ2-7, is GAGVSQSPRYKVAKRGQDVALRCDPISGHVSLFWYQQALGQGPEFLTYFQNEAQLDKSGLPSDRFFAERPEGSVSTLKIQRTQQEDSAVYLCASTRDWSYEQYFGPGTRLTVT.

The chain couples TRBV9 to TRBJ2-1, with 10 bases matching TRBD2. The germline CDR1 and CDR2 sequences are SGDLS and YYNGEE. The V and J ends lost 4 bases and 3 bases, in that order; junction bases with no gene match: 4. There are 15 residues in the CDR3. CDR3: CASSPGTSVYNEQFF. DNA for the CDR3: TGTGCCAGCAGCCCAGGGACTAGCGTCTACAATGAGCAGTTCTTC.

The chain carries TRBV28 and TRBJ1-2; tentatively, D is TRBD1 (6 bases). This CDR3 is built from 16 residues. In germline, CDR1 is MDHEN, CDR2 SYDVKM. V was cut by 6 bases and J by 3 bases, with 20 bases left in between. The CDR3 DNA reads TGTGCCAGCAGACTCGGCGGGGGGCTCGGTTACTATGGCTACACCTTC. It specifies CASRLGGGLGYYGYTF.